Following are 5 T cell receptor beta chains from one sample sequenced in a study of shared T cell receptors in the human thymus. Profiled with immunoSEQ multiplex PCR; TCRdb holds only in-frame clones, not every one. The sample records hundreds of thousands of clones, more than 75% being singletons. The same specimen was also included in a second study, on human thymus T cells.

The sample comprised thymocytes. The source of these receptors is a boy younger than two with a congenital heart defect.

The chain has TRBV5-1 and TRBJ2-6; D might be TRBD2 (6 bases). The CDR3 is 16 residues long. CDR1 is SGHRS, CDR2 YFSETQ, per germline. V was shortened by 2 bases and J by 2 bases, with 11 bases between the two germline ends. This CDR3 reads CASSFEGGAGANVLTF. For the CDR3, the DNA is TGCGCCAGCAGCTTTGAGGGAGGTGCTGGGGCCAACGTCCTGACTTTC.

This rearrangement joins TRBV29-1 to TRBJ1-2, with D possibly being TRBD1 (6 bases). Trimming stripped 2 bases from V and 0 bases from J, with 22 bases between. The germline CDR1 and CDR2 sequences are SQVTM and ANQGSEA. CDR3 length: 18 amino acids. CDR3 protein: CSVEPWDTPWGSNYGYTF. CDR3 nucleotide sequence: TGCAGCGTTGAACCTTGGGACACCCCTTGGGGATCTAACTATGGCTACACCTTC.

The J gene is TRBJ2-3, the V gene TRBV4-1; 13 nucleotides agree with TRBD2. The length of the CDR3 is 17 residues. CDR1 is MGHRA and CDR2 is YSYEKL in the germline V gene. V trimming: 4 bases; J trimming: 3 bases; junction bases outside the gene matches: 7. CDR3 residues: CASSPRTSGSTTDTQYF. DNA for the CDR3: TGCGCCAGCAGCCCCCGGACTAGCGGGAGTACGACAGATACGCAGTATTTT.

V usage is TRBV5-1 and J usage is TRBJ1-1; 10 bases match TRBD1. This CDR3 is built from 14 residues. V was pared by 7 bases and J by 11 bases, with 14 bases of the junction left unmatched. Germline loops: CDR1 SGHRS, CDR2 YFSETQ. The CDR3 bases are TGCGCCAGCCACCCCCTCGGGACAGGGGTGAACGCTTTCTTT. Translating it yields CASHPLGTGVNAFF.

This chain connects TRBV7-2 to TRBJ1-1, with 11 bases matching TRBD1. The CDR3 contains 13 residues. Germline loops: CDR1 SGHTA, CDR2 FQGNSA. V lost 3 bases to trimming and J lost 7 bases; unmatched junction nucleotides: 1. CDR3 nucleotides: TGTGCCAGCAGCTTCGGGACAGGGGGTGAAGCTTTCTTT. As protein: CASSFGTGGEAFF.